This T cell receptor beta chain came from a study of blood T cell repertoires in COVID-19. Study-wide background: COVID-19 samples collected from the United States, Italy and Spain covered acute and convalescent phases. PBMCs, B-cell-depleted T cells, or T cells provided the cDNA or gDNA that made up the material.

CDR3 length: 13 residues. Germline V gives CDR1 MDHEN, CDR2 SYDVKM. V shed 7 bases and J shed 0 bases, with 6 bases lying between them. Under the authors' procedure: The assay estimated nucleated cells by amplifying reference gene primers. Some clones are missing from TCRdb's copy, which holds only in-frame ones; the method was immunoSEQ multiplex PCR. V and J calls plus clone size are reproduced from that table; the DNA served to infer D and trimming. The table includes around 150,000 clones, around nine tenths detected once. J is TRBJ2-2 and V is TRBV28, with D unclear. The receptor comes from a man in his sixties with active or convalescent COVID-19. The sample taken for sequencing was peripheral blood. The CDR3: CASITTNTGELFF. In nucleotides, the CDR3 is TGTGCCAGCATAACAACGAACACCGGGGAGCTGTTTTTT.